This section outlines one T cell receptor beta chain sequence together with its context. The antigen is unknown. The sample belongs to a study of a mutant IDH1 vaccine in newly diagnosed glioma. Study summary: Weeks 1, 3, 5, 7, 11, 15, 19 and 23 were when patients received their eight vaccinations. Vaccination began 4-6 weeks post radiotherapy alone, or with temozolomide cycles. Most patients had radiochemotherapy with temozolomide before enrollment; others had one alone.

Study-wide results and caveats: Vaccine-induced immune responses occurred in 93.3% of patients.

As to time point: week 5, during vaccination. Vaccinated patients received 300 ug of mutant IDH1 20-mer peptide per dose, with topical imiquimod. Sequencing used immunoSEQ multiplex PCR; TCRdb keeps in-frame clones, though not all of them. The data contain over 50,000 clones, over 70% of them seen just once; the ten biggest clones take up approximately 3.1%. The CDR3 runs 14 residues. With V trimmed by 5 bases and J by 9 bases, 11 bases remained unmatched. The germline V gene encodes CDR1 SGHDN and CDR2 FVKESK. The sequences come from PBMCs, collected from a glioma patient whose treatment included an IDH1 peptide vaccine. This sequence joins TRBV14 and TRBJ2-3; 7 nucleotides agree with TRBD1. This receptor was taken from a man aged 30-40 years with glioma. The CDR3 DNA follows: TGTGCCAGCAGCTTCGGACAGGTAACAGTGACGCAGTATTTT. Protein sequence: CASSFGQVTVTQYF.